These T cell receptor beta chains were read from a single sample in a study of beta chain features in type 1 diabetes. Profiling relied on immunoSEQ multiplex PCR, and the TCRdb table lists in-frame clones only, not all of them. The table shows some 150,000 clones, with about 51% occurring only once. The specimen was Tregs from blood. These receptors originate from a man between 18 and 35 years old in good health. Both conserved end residues are part of each CDR3. Each record gives: D gene, V gene, J gene, clone size, CDR3 protein, CDR3 DNA. The D gene is left open where the match is weak. Where a row states a size, it is once, few, many or the class of an expanded clone; other rows omit it.

d_call: NA
v_call: TRBV12-5
j_call: TRBJ1-1
clone_size: once
cdr3_aa: CASGLSVNTEAFF
cdr3_nt: TGTGCTAGTGGTTTGTCCGTGAACACTGAAGCTTTCTTT

d_call: TRBD1
v_call: TRBV7-2
j_call: TRBJ1-1
clone_size: few
cdr3_aa: CASSLQGVNTEAFF
cdr3_nt: TGTGCCAGCAGCCTCCAGGGGGTGAACACTGAAGCTTTCTTT

d_call: TRBD1
v_call: TRBV10-3
j_call: TRBJ2-7
clone_size: few
cdr3_aa: CAISEFGQGSSEQYF
cdr3_nt: TGTGCCATCAGTGAATTCGGACAGGGATCCTCCGAGCAGTACTTC

d_call: NA
v_call: TRBV6-1
j_call: TRBJ1-5
clone_size: NA
cdr3_aa: CASSGEDYQPQHF
cdr3_nt: TGTGCCAGCAGTGGAGAGGACTATCAGCCCCAGCATTTT

d_call: NA
v_call: TRBV7-9
j_call: TRBJ1-6
clone_size: NA
cdr3_aa: CASSQRSSYNSPLHF
cdr3_nt: TGTGCCAGCAGCCAAAGGAGCTCCTATAATTCACCCCTCCACTTT

d_call: NA
v_call: TRBV2
j_call: TRBJ2-1
clone_size: few
cdr3_aa: CASIRRRYNEQFF
cdr3_nt: TGTGCCAGCATCCGTCGCCGGTACAATGAGCAGTTCTTC

d_call: NA
v_call: TRBV7-9
j_call: TRBJ1-1
clone_size: NA
cdr3_aa: CASSGPGGGITEAFF
cdr3_nt: TGTGCCAGCAGCGGACCCGGGGGGGGGATCACTGAAGCTTTCTTT

d_call: NA
v_call: TRBV7-2
j_call: TRBJ1-2
clone_size: few
cdr3_aa: CASREGAGYTF
cdr3_nt: TGTGCCAGCAGAGAGGGTGCTGGCTACACCTTC

d_call: NA
v_call: TRBV28
j_call: TRBJ2-3
clone_size: NA
cdr3_aa: CASARQGGTDTQYF
cdr3_nt: TGTGCCAGCGCGCGGCAGGGTGGAACAGATACGCAGTATTTT

d_call: TRBD1
v_call: TRBV7-2
j_call: TRBJ1-2
clone_size: NA
cdr3_aa: CASSLARDSYGYTF
cdr3_nt: TGTGCCAGCAGCTTAGCCCGGGACAGCTATGGCTACACCTTC

d_call: TRBD2
v_call: TRBV9
j_call: TRBJ2-1
clone_size: NA
cdr3_aa: CASSVGIAGSSYNEQFF
cdr3_nt: TGTGCCAGCAGCGTAGGGATAGCGGGTAGCTCCTACAATGAGCAGTTCTTC

d_call: NA
v_call: TRBV7-2
j_call: TRBJ2-1
clone_size: once
cdr3_aa: CASSLGPGSNEQFF
cdr3_nt: TGTGCCAGCAGCTTAGGCCCGGGGTCGAATGAGCAGTTCTTC

d_call: NA
v_call: TRBV19
j_call: TRBJ1-1
clone_size: once
cdr3_aa: CASSRNYRALLVNTEAFF
cdr3_nt: TGTGCCAGTAGTAGAAATTACAGGGCCCTTCTAGTCAACACTGAAGCTTTCTTT

d_call: NA
v_call: TRBV29-1
j_call: TRBJ2-7
clone_size: few
cdr3_aa: CSVDGTHEQYF
cdr3_nt: TGCAGCGTTGATGGCACCCACGAGCAGTACTTC

d_call: NA
v_call: TRBV2
j_call: TRBJ2-1
clone_size: NA
cdr3_aa: CASSGGGGHEQFF
cdr3_nt: TGTGCCAGCAGTGGGGGAGGGGGACATGAGCAGTTCTTC

d_call: NA
v_call: TRBV10-3
j_call: TRBJ2-7
clone_size: NA
cdr3_aa: CAISVSQRQTNEQYF
cdr3_nt: TGTGCCATCAGTGTTAGCCAGCGTCAGACCAACGAGCAGTACTTC

d_call: TRBD2
v_call: TRBV5-1
j_call: TRBJ2-3
clone_size: few
cdr3_aa: CASSFSTSGGQQLQHTQYF
cdr3_nt: TGCGCCAGCAGCTTTTCTACTAGCGGGGGCCAACAACTACAGCATACGCAGTATTTT

d_call: TRBD1
v_call: TRBV6-6
j_call: TRBJ1-2
clone_size: NA
cdr3_aa: CASNPDRVAYGYTF
cdr3_nt: TGTGCCAGCAACCCGGACAGGGTGGCCTATGGCTACACCTTC

d_call: NA
v_call: TRBV6-6
j_call: TRBJ1-1
clone_size: once
cdr3_aa: CASSYSGDVSTEAFF
cdr3_nt: TGTGCCAGCAGTTACTCCGGGGATGTGAGCACTGAAGCTTTCTTT

d_call: NA
v_call: TRBV6-1
j_call: TRBJ2-7
clone_size: few
cdr3_aa: CASSASSYEQYF
cdr3_nt: TGTGCCAGCAGTGCTAGCTCCTACGAGCAGTACTTC

d_call: TRBD2
v_call: TRBV4-2
j_call: TRBJ2-7
clone_size: few
cdr3_aa: CASSQDASGGAFGYEQYF
cdr3_nt: TGTGCCAGCAGCCAAGACGCAAGCGGGGGGGCCTTCGGTTACGAGCAGTACTTC

d_call: TRBD2
v_call: TRBV4-1
j_call: TRBJ2-5
clone_size: NA
cdr3_aa: CASSQDLLAGGREQYF
cdr3_nt: TGCGCCAGCAGCCAAGATCTTCTAGCGGGGGGGAGGGAGCAGTACTTC

d_call: TRBD2
v_call: TRBV7-2
j_call: TRBJ2-7
clone_size: few
cdr3_aa: CASSFLAGRSDF
cdr3_nt: TGTGCCAGCAGCTTTCTAGCGGGAAGGTCGGACTTC

d_call: NA
v_call: TRBV6-1
j_call: TRBJ1-5
clone_size: NA
cdr3_aa: CASSPRGSNQPQHF
cdr3_nt: TGTGCCAGCAGTCCCCGGGGTAGCAATCAGCCCCAGCATTTT

d_call: NA
v_call: TRBV5-1
j_call: TRBJ1-1
clone_size: NA
cdr3_aa: CASRGVNGITEAFF
cdr3_nt: TGCGCCAGCAGAGGGGTAAACGGTATCACTGAAGCTTTCTTT

d_call: NA
v_call: TRBV5-4
j_call: TRBJ2-7
clone_size: NA
cdr3_aa: CASSSNVGRRSSYEQYF
cdr3_nt: TGTGCCAGCAGCTCTAATGTCGGACGGAGGAGCTCCTACGAGCAGTACTTC

d_call: NA
v_call: TRBV5-1
j_call: TRBJ2-7
clone_size: NA
cdr3_aa: CASSPNEYEQYF
cdr3_nt: TGCGCCAGCAGCCCAAATGAGTACGAGCAGTACTTC

d_call: NA
v_call: TRBV15
j_call: TRBJ2-1
clone_size: NA
cdr3_aa: CATSRDPGQNNEQFF
cdr3_nt: TGTGCCACCAGCAGAGATCCGGGACAAAACAATGAGCAGTTCTTC

d_call: TRBD1
v_call: TRBV28
j_call: TRBJ1-5
clone_size: few
cdr3_aa: CASSSRTGRGQPQHF
cdr3_nt: TGTGCCAGCAGTTCCAGGACAGGACGGGGTCAGCCCCAGCATTTT

d_call: NA
v_call: TRBV7-9
j_call: TRBJ1-3
clone_size: NA
cdr3_aa: CASSFTGLSSGNTIYF
cdr3_nt: TGTGCCAGCAGCTTCACGGGTCTAAGCTCTGGAAACACCATATATTTT

d_call: NA
v_call: TRBV5-1
j_call: TRBJ2-1
clone_size: few
cdr3_aa: CASTPTGFNEQFF
cdr3_nt: TGCGCCAGCACCCCGACAGGTTTCAATGAGCAGTTCTTC

d_call: TRBD2
v_call: TRBV10-3
j_call: TRBJ2-7
clone_size: few
cdr3_aa: CAISESSGGSYEQYF
cdr3_nt: TGTGCCATCAGTGAGTCGTCGGGGGGGTCCTACGAGCAGTACTTC

d_call: TRBD2
v_call: TRBV18
j_call: TRBJ2-2
clone_size: few
cdr3_aa: CASSPFLSGLAGVTGELFF
cdr3_nt: TGTGCCAGCTCACCTTTCTTGTCAGGACTAGCGGGAGTGACCGGGGAGCTGTTTTTT

d_call: NA
v_call: TRBV5-1
j_call: TRBJ1-1
clone_size: NA
cdr3_aa: CASVGQNTEAFF
cdr3_nt: TGCGCCAGTGTCGGACAGAACACTGAAGCTTTCTTT

d_call: TRBD1
v_call: TRBV7-2
j_call: TRBJ2-5
clone_size: few
cdr3_aa: CASSDRGFNRGTQYF
cdr3_nt: TGTGCCAGCAGCGACAGGGGATTTAATAGAGGGACCCAGTACTTC

d_call: NA
v_call: TRBV10-3
j_call: TRBJ1-2
clone_size: NA
cdr3_aa: CAIRADRNYGYTF
cdr3_nt: TGTGCCATCAGAGCTGACAGAAACTATGGCTACACCTTC

d_call: NA
v_call: TRBV28
j_call: TRBJ2-3
clone_size: few
cdr3_aa: CASIRGFSTDTQYF
cdr3_nt: TGTGCCAGCATACGGGGATTTAGCACAGATACGCAGTATTTT

d_call: NA
v_call: TRBV28
j_call: TRBJ1-2
clone_size: few
cdr3_aa: CASSPLGGANYGYTF
cdr3_nt: TGTGCCAGCAGTCCCCTCGGGGGAGCTAACTATGGCTACACCTTC

d_call: TRBD2
v_call: TRBV18
j_call: TRBJ2-7
clone_size: NA
cdr3_aa: CASSQGTSREQYF
cdr3_nt: TGTGCCAGCTCACAAGGGACTAGCCGCGAGCAGTACTTC

d_call: NA
v_call: TRBV28
j_call: TRBJ1-2
clone_size: NA
cdr3_aa: CATIDSSNYGYTF
cdr3_nt: TGTGCCACGATAGACAGCTCTAACTATGGCTACACCTTC

d_call: TRBD1
v_call: TRBV18
j_call: TRBJ2-5
clone_size: NA
cdr3_aa: CASSLGQEETQYF
cdr3_nt: TGTGCCAGCTCGCTCGGACAGGAAGAGACCCAGTACTTC

d_call: TRBD2
v_call: TRBV5-1
j_call: TRBJ2-7
clone_size: few
cdr3_aa: CASSLSGTSGYEQYF
cdr3_nt: TGCGCCAGCAGCTTGTCCGGGACTAGCGGTTACGAGCAGTACTTC

d_call: NA
v_call: TRBV15
j_call: TRBJ2-7
clone_size: NA
cdr3_aa: CATSRLGHGNYEQYF
cdr3_nt: TGTGCCACCAGCAGACTGGGACATGGAAACTACGAGCAGTACTTC

d_call: TRBD2
v_call: TRBV28
j_call: TRBJ2-2
clone_size: few
cdr3_aa: CASSSGLDRELFF
cdr3_nt: TGTGCCAGCAGTTCGGGACTAGACCGGGAGCTGTTTTTT

d_call: TRBD1
v_call: TRBV11-1
j_call: TRBJ1-2
clone_size: NA
cdr3_aa: CASSFDRGYDYGYTF
cdr3_nt: TGTGCCAGCAGCTTCGACAGGGGGTACGACTATGGCTACACCTTC

d_call: NA
v_call: TRBV10-3
j_call: TRBJ2-7
clone_size: NA
cdr3_aa: CAISEGGAAYEQYF
cdr3_nt: TGTGCCATCAGTGAGGGAGGGGCGGCCTACGAGCAGTACTTC

d_call: NA
v_call: TRBV6-1
j_call: TRBJ2-1
clone_size: NA
cdr3_aa: CASSWAANEQFF
cdr3_nt: TGTGCCAGCAGCTGGGCTGCCAATGAGCAGTTCTTC

d_call: NA
v_call: TRBV25-1
j_call: TRBJ2-6
clone_size: NA
cdr3_aa: CASSETSTGANVLTF
cdr3_nt: TGTGCCAGCAGTGAGACATCGACTGGGGCCAACGTCCTGACTTTC

d_call: NA
v_call: TRBV14
j_call: TRBJ2-5
clone_size: NA
cdr3_aa: CASSQERAAKETQYF
cdr3_nt: TGTGCCAGCAGCCAAGAGCGGGCCGCAAAAGAGACCCAGTACTTC

d_call: TRBD1
v_call: TRBV18
j_call: TRBJ1-4
clone_size: NA
cdr3_aa: CASSPPPHRGEKLFF
cdr3_nt: TGTGCCAGCTCACCACCCCCCCACAGGGGCGAAAAACTGTTTTTT

d_call: NA
v_call: TRBV19
j_call: TRBJ1-5
clone_size: NA
cdr3_aa: CASRQANQPQHF
cdr3_nt: TGTGCCAGTAGACAGGCGAATCAGCCCCAGCATTTT

d_call: NA
v_call: TRBV5-4
j_call: TRBJ2-7
clone_size: NA
cdr3_aa: CASRPQGRDEQYF
cdr3_nt: TGTGCCAGCAGACCGCAGGGGCGCGACGAGCAGTACTTC

d_call: NA
v_call: TRBV6-1
j_call: TRBJ1-1
clone_size: few
cdr3_aa: CASSEDEGWTEAFF
cdr3_nt: TGTGCCAGCAGTGAAGACGAGGGTTGGACTGAAGCTTTCTTT

d_call: TRBD1
v_call: TRBV25-1
j_call: TRBJ1-2
clone_size: NA
cdr3_aa: CASRGGTGERKYGYTF
cdr3_nt: TGTGCCAGCAGGGGCGGGACAGGGGAACGAAAATATGGCTACACCTTC

d_call: NA
v_call: TRBV9
j_call: TRBJ2-3
clone_size: few
cdr3_aa: CASSPRTYTDTQYF
cdr3_nt: TGTGCCAGCAGCCCCCGGACTTACACAGATACGCAGTATTTT

d_call: TRBD1
v_call: TRBV11-3
j_call: TRBJ2-1
clone_size: few
cdr3_aa: CASSRSRDSNEQFF
cdr3_nt: TGTGCCAGCAGTCGGTCCCGGGACAGCAATGAGCAGTTCTTC